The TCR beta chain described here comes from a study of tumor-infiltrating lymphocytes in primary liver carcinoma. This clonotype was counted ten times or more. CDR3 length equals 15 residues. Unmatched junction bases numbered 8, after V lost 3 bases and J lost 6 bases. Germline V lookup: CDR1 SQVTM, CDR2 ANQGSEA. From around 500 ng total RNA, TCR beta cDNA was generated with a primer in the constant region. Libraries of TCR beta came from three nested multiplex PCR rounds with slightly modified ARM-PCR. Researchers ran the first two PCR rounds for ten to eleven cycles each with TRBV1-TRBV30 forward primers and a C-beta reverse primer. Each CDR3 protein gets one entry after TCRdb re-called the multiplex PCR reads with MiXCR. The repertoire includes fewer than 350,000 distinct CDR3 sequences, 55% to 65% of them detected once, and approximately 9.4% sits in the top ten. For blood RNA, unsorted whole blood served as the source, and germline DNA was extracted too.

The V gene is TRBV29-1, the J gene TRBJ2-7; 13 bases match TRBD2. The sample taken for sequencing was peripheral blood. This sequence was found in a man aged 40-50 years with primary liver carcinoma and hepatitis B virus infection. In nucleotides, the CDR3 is TGCAGCGTTGATTCAAGACTAGCGGGAGGATCCGAGCAGTACTTC. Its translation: CSVDSRLAGGSEQYF.